This T cell receptor beta chain was identified during a study of graft-versus-host responses after intestinal transplantation. Study-wide context: Every recipient underwent anti-thymocyte globulin induction, then tacrolimus and steroids for roughly three years.

This table comes from immunoSEQ multiplex PCR, and its TCRdb copy is limited to in-frame clones, with some not included. This table has 40,000 or so clones, around 92% appearing once. Points from the study as a whole: GvH clones surfaced in recipient marrow, some emerging earlier in ileum or blood. Patients with graft-donor T cell macrochimerism had high graft-versus-host to host-versus-graft clonal ratios in allografts. An association linked early post-transplant HvG declines with peak circulating GvH clone levels.

As concerns this clone: The antigen remains unidentified.

Trimming cost V 3 bases and J 0 bases, with 12 bases left between them. The CDR3 is 15 residues long. Germline V gives CDR1 MGHRA, CDR2 YSYEKL. This TCR was sampled from a human patient who received an intestinal transplant, so some T cells may come from the graft donor. This chain joins TRBV4-1 and TRBJ2-7, with D possibly TRBD1 on 6 matching bases. The sequencing used PBMCs, collected less than 280 days after transplant. CDR3 DNA: TGCGCCAGCAGCCACCGGACAGCGAACTCCTACGAGCAGTACTTC. It encodes CASSHRTANSYEQYF.